A single sample is the source of the 15 T cell receptor beta chains below, sequenced in a study of T cells after yellow fever vaccination. MiXCR, applied by TCRdb to the 5' RACE reads, yields one record per CDR3 protein. The data show 150,000 to 200,000 distinct CDR3 sequences, around 7.2% seen once. Here the sequenced sample was CD4+ T cells sorted from PBMCs, taken about 5 days after the first yellow fever vaccination. The source is a man younger than 35 who received the YFV17D yellow fever vaccine.

The table lists this clonotype with many counts. The chain has TRBV28 and TRBJ2-1; D is undetermined. The CDR3 covers 16 residues. V was shortened by 5 bases and J by 5 bases, with 19 bases between the two germline ends. The germline gives CDR1 MDHEN, CDR2 SYDVKM. CDR3 in DNA: TGTGCCAGCAGTCTCTGGAGAGTAGAAGCAAACAATGAGCAGTTCTTC. Residues: CASSLWRVEANNEQFF.

This sequence joins TRBV15 and TRBJ2-1; 13 bases fit TRBD2. CDR1 LNHNV and CDR2 YYDKDF come from the germline V gene (reference sequence). This CDR3 comprises 15 residues. With V trimmed by 0 bases and J by 14 bases, 7 bases remained unmatched. CDR3 in DNA: TGTGCCACCAGCAGAGATGGGACTAGCGGGGATGTAGAGTTCTTC. Translated: CATSRDGTSGDVEFF.

There are many counts of this clonotype. CDR3 amino acids: CASSLTANPGNEQFF. The CDR3 DNA reads as TGTGCCAGCAGCTTGACAGCCAACCCTGGGAATGAGCAGTTCTTC. V is TRBV7-3 and J is TRBJ2-1, with a possible D match to TRBD1 (5 bases). The ends were cut back, 3 bases at V and 7 bases at J, with 16 bases in the middle. The CDR3 extends over 15 amino acids. Germline V gene data show CDR1 as SGHTA and CDR2 as FQGTGA.

This clonotype came up many times. This chain joins TRBV6-2 or TRBV6-3 and TRBJ2-4; tentatively, D is TRBD2 (5 bases). Trimming left V 4 bases short and J 0 bases short, with 13 bases between. Germline CDR1 is MNHEY and CDR2 is SVGEGT. CDR3 length: 16 amino acids. The CDR3 sequence is CASSSWTVLAKNIQYF. For the CDR3, the DNA is TGTGCCAGCAGTTCCTGGACTGTACTAGCCAAAAACATTCAGTACTTC.

The CDR3 region is CSPKKVSWETQYF. CDR3 bases: TGCAGTCCAAAGAAAGTATCGTGGGAGACCCAGTACTTC. V is TRBV20-1 and J is TRBJ2-5; no clear D gene. The length of the CDR3 is 13 residues. CDR1 DFQATT and CDR2 SNEGSKA come from the germline V gene (reference sequence). Trimming stripped 8 bases from V and 5 bases from J, with 18 bases between.

The chain couples TRBV5-1 to TRBJ2-2; TRBD2 is a possible D gene (5 bases). Looked up from germline, CDR1 is SGHRS and CDR2 is YFSETQ. CDR3 length: 12 amino acids. Deletions cut 6 bases from V and 3 bases from J, with 6 bases between. CDR3 DNA: TGCGCCAGCATGAGGGACACCGGGGAGCTGTTTTTT. It specifies CASMRDTGELFF. Together with reference TRBV5-1 and TRBJ2-2, the CDR3 gives the full variable domain: KAGVTQTPRYLIKTRGQQVTLSCSPISGHRSVSWYQQTPGQGLQFLFEYFSETQRNKGNFPGRFSGRQFSNSRSEMNVSTLELGDSALYLCASMRDTGELFFGEGSRLTVL.

This clonotype was seen ten or more times. The rearrangement links TRBV2 to TRBJ2-1; D is ambiguous. Germline CDR1 and CDR2: SNHLY and FYNNEI. The CDR3 has 15 residues. V shed 5 bases and J shed 5 bases, with 16 bases lying between them. The CDR3 DNA is TGTGCCAGCAGTCCCGAGTTTCCTGGGCACAATGAGCAGTTCTTC. Residues: CASSPEFPGHNEQFF.

This clonotype was seen only a few times. CDR3 residues: CASSEGRGIGGYTF. The CDR3, as DNA: TGTGCCAGCAGCGAGGGGAGAGGGATTGGAGGCTACACCTTC. The chain joins TRBV9 to TRBJ1-2, with D possibly TRBD1 on 5 matching bases. Between the trimmed V and J ends, which lost 3 bases and 8 bases, there was a span of 17 bases. This CDR3 has 14 amino acids. The germline V gene encodes CDR1 SGDLS and CDR2 YYNGEE.

Written as DNA, the CDR3 is TGTGCCAGCAGCCCGTTTACAGGGGGAGATACGCAGTATTTT. Amino acid sequence: CASSPFTGGDTQYF. The chain employs TRBV5-4 and TRBJ2-3; 8 nucleotides agree with TRBD1. The germline CDR1 and CDR2 sequences are SGHNT and YYREEE (reference sequence). The CDR3 extends over 14 amino acids. The V and J ends lost 4 bases and 5 bases, in that order; junction bases with no gene match: 6.

This clonotype appeared many times. The J gene is TRBJ2-5, the V gene TRBV5-1; the match to TRBD1 covers 7 bases. Germline CDR1 and CDR2: SGHRS and YFSETQ. V trimming: 3 bases; J trimming: 1 base; junction bases outside the gene matches: 3. CDR3 size: 14 residues. As DNA, the CDR3 is TGCGCCAGCAGCTCTGGGGACAGCCAAGAGACCCAGTACTTC. This translates into CASSSGDSQETQYF.

The sample holds a few counts of this clonotype. V gene TRBV7-2 combines with J gene TRBJ1-5; 8 bases are shared with TRBD1. This CDR3 spans 16 amino acids. Trimming removed 7 bases from V and 0 bases from J; junction bases left unmatched: 8. CDR1 is SGHTA, CDR2 FQGNSA, per germline. CDR3 sequence: CASNPGTGFSNQPQHF. The CDR3 nucleotides read TGTGCCAGCAACCCCGGGACAGGATTTAGCAATCAGCCCCAGCATTTT.

About this clonotype itself: A much larger clone differs from this one at a single base, so this may be a read error. This chain joins TRBV7-2 and TRBJ1-6; no clear D gene. The germline V gene has CDR1 SGHTA and CDR2 FQGNSA. CDR3 length: 14 residues. Trimming took 5 bases from V and 3 from J, leaving 8 bases between them. The CDR3 region has the DNA TGTGCCAGCAGCGTTGGGAACTATAATTCACCCCTCCACTTT. Amino acids: CASSVGNYNSPLHF.

V and J are TRBV28 and TRBJ2-7, with D perhaps matching TRBD1 or TRBD2 (5 bases each). CDR1 MDHEN and CDR2 SYDVKM come from the germline V gene. Trimming shortened V by 4 bases and J by 0 bases, and 13 bases separated the two germline ends. This CDR3 region has 15 residues. The CDR3 reads CASSSTGTASYEQYF. CDR3 nucleotide sequence: TGTGCCAGCAGTTCGACCGGGACGGCCTCCTACGAGCAGTACTTC.

J is TRBJ1-2 and V is TRBV4-1; weak D call: TRBD1 (6 bases). Trimming took off 0 bases at V and 4 bases at J, with 12 bases between the two ends. Germline CDR1 reads MGHRA; CDR2 reads YSYEKL. The CDR3 has 15 amino acids. CDR3 amino acids: CASSQDHRDGYGYTF. CDR3 DNA sequence: TGCGCCAGCAGCCAAGATCACAGGGATGGCTATGGCTACACCTTC.

This clonotype has just one count. V is TRBV11-1 and J is TRBJ2-7; 8 nucleotides align to TRBD2. This CDR3 spans 14 amino acids. The germline V gene has CDR1 SGHAT and CDR2 FQDESV (reference sequence). The ends lost 5 bases at V and 2 bases at J; junction bases unmatched: 5. CDR3 DNA: TGTGCCAGCAGCCGGCGGGGGGACGCCTACGAGCAGTACGTC. It specifies CASSRRGDAYEQYV.